Presented here are 6 T cell receptor beta chains from one specimen sequenced in a study of identical twins. In TCRdb, the 5' RACE reads were re-called with MiXCR into one record per CDR3 protein. The sample has approximately 890,000 distinct CDR3 sequences; roughly an eighth are singletons. These data also featured in a second study, about yellow fever vaccine responses in identical twins.

The sample taken for sequencing was PBMCs. The receptors were gathered from a woman in her late teens or twenties in good health.

This clonotype occurred many times. The chain has TRBV10-3 and TRBJ2-1; TRBD2 aligns across 14 bases. Germline V gene data show CDR1 as ENHRY and CDR2 as SYGVKD. This CDR3 spans 15 amino acids. V gave up 3 bases and J gave up 6 bases; unmatched junction bases: 1. The chain's CDR3 is CAISDGTSGGNEQFF. DNA for the CDR3: TGTGCCATCAGTGACGGGACTAGCGGGGGCAATGAGCAGTTCTTC.

In its sample, this clonotype was seen a few times. This chain joins TRBV10-2 and TRBJ2-1; 7 nucleotides agree with TRBD2. Germline assignment: CDR1 WSHSY and CDR2 SAAADI. The CDR3 has 14 residues. V lost 7 bases to trimming and J lost 9 bases; unmatched junction nucleotides: 12. This CDR3 reads CASTGTTPGGEQFF. In DNA, the CDR3 is TGCGCCAGCACCGGGACCACCCCGGGGGGTGAGCAGTTCTTC.

This clonotype was detected only a few times. V gene TRBV2 combines with J gene TRBJ1-1, with 7 bases aligning to TRBD1. CDR1 and CDR2 (germline): SNHLY, FYNNEI. V gave up 0 bases and J gave up 4 bases; unmatched junction bases: 5. The CDR3 is made up of 15 amino acids. Written as DNA, the CDR3 is TGTGCCAGCAGTGAAGCGGGACCAGGGGGCACTGAAGCTTTCTTT. Translating it yields CASSEAGPGGTEAFF.

The chain combines TRBV7-9 with TRBJ2-7, with D perhaps TRBD1 or TRBD2 (5 bases each). Trimming shortened V by 6 bases and J by 7 bases, and 13 bases separated the two germline ends. Germline CDR1 is SEHNR and CDR2 is FQNEAQ (reference sequence). The CDR3 is made up of 12 amino acids. CDR3 bases: TGTGCCAGCAGTAAAGGGACCCATGAGCAGTACGTC. This gives the protein CASSKGTHEQYV.

Turning to this clonotype: An end of the junction differs from the germline gene, which may be a read error. V is TRBV28 and J is TRBJ2-2, with 7 bases aligning to TRBD2. Germline V gene sequence: CDR1 MDHEN, CDR2 SYDVKM. This CDR3 region has 15 residues. CDR3 protein: CASSSPPRPRGELSF. The CDR3 nucleotides are TGTGCCAGCAGTTCCCCCCCACGGCCTCGGGGGGAGCTGTCTTTT.

Only a few counts were recorded for this clonotype. This may stem from a read error, because a much larger clone lies one nucleotide away. The DNA of the CDR3 is TGTGCCAGCAGTGTAATGGTAGCCAAAAACATTCAGTACTTC. Protein: CASSVMVAKNIQYF. V gene TRBV2 combines with J gene TRBJ2-4; no definite D call. Per the germline V gene, CDR1 is SNHLY and CDR2 is FYNNEI. V was shortened by 4 bases and J by 0 bases, with 7 bases between the two germline ends. This CDR3 has 14 amino acids.